The 8 T cell receptor beta chains reported below all come from one sample, sequenced in a study of CD8+ T cells in alopecia areata. This sample's treatment: oral pan-JAK inhibitor, 5-10 mg twice daily. As the sequencing template, cDNA was produced by extracting RNA and reverse transcribing it. Here immunoSEQ multiplex PCR was the method, and the copy in TCRdb shows in-frame clones only, minus some. Of 120,000 to 150,000 clones in the sample, 80% to 90% were seen once. The sample consisted of CD8+ T cells sorted from blood, taken at week 4, from a patient treated with tofacitinib. The receptors here all came from a human donor with alopecia areata.

This clone came up a few times. CDR3 region: CASSKGDTTEAFF. CDR3 sequence (DNA): TGTGCCAGCAGTAAAGGGGATACCACTGAAGCTTTCTTT. J is TRBJ1-1 and V is TRBV6-5; D may be TRBD1 (5 bases). V shed 5 bases and J shed 4 bases, with 11 bases lying between them. The CDR3 length is 13 residues. Germline CDR1 and CDR2: MNHEY and SVGAGI.

The rearrangement uses TRBV5-4 and TRBJ2-5; 8 nucleotides match TRBD2. The CDR3 totals 13 residues. From germline, CDR1 is SGHNT and CDR2 YYREEE (reference sequence). Trimming removed 0 bases from V and 9 bases from J; junction bases left unmatched: 4. The DNA for the CDR3 is TGTGCCAGCAGCTTGGCCGAGCGGGGGTCCCAGTACTTC. It is translated as CASSLAERGSQYF.

This chain's CDR3 is CSVEVFNEQFF. The CDR3, as DNA: TGCAGCGTTGAAGTGTTTAATGAGCAGTTCTTC. The V gene is TRBV29-1, the J gene TRBJ2-1, with D hard to call. V lost 1 base and J lost 7, with 5 bases in between. CDR3 length: 11 amino acids. Germline V gene data show CDR1 as SQVTM and CDR2 as ANQGSEA.

The chain carries TRBV11-3 and TRBJ2-7; 11 bases match TRBD1. Germline values: CDR1 SGHNT, CDR2 YENEEA. V was pared by 4 bases and J by 2 bases, with 7 bases of the junction left unmatched. The CDR3 consists of 16 residues. In DNA form, the CDR3 reads TGTGCCAGCAGCTCCCGAGGACAGGGGGCCACCTACGAGCAGTACTTC. Translated: CASSSRGQGATYEQYF.

The CDR3 DNA reads TGTGCCAGCAGCCAAGTCGCAGGGGGCAACACCGGGGAGCTGTTTTTT. Translation: CASSQVAGGNTGELFF. The rearrangement links TRBV14 to TRBJ2-2, with 8 bases lining up with TRBD1. The V gene's germline CDR1 is SGHDN and CDR2 FVKESK. There are 16 residues in the CDR3. V dropped 1 base and J dropped 2; count of bases not matched to a gene: 3.

The chain carries TRBV7-9 and TRBJ2-2; D ambiguous. Per the germline V gene, CDR1 is SEHNR and CDR2 is FQNEAQ (reference sequence). V was shortened by 2 bases and J by 3 bases, with 19 bases between the two germline ends. The CDR3 covers 18 residues. The CDR3 reads CASSLLRPSRTDTGELFF. As DNA, the CDR3 is TGTGCCAGCAGCTTATTAAGGCCGTCAAGGACCGACACCGGGGAGCTGTTTTTT.

This clone was counted a few times. The chain has TRBV4-2 and TRBJ2-3; D is unresolved. Germline CDR1 is LGHNA and CDR2 is YNFKEQ. There are 15 residues in the CDR3. The ends were cut back, 0 bases at V and 0 bases at J, with 7 bases in the middle. CDR3 region: CASSQEAPSTDTQYF. CDR3 DNA sequence: TGTGCCAGCAGCCAAGAAGCCCCTAGCACAGATACGCAGTATTTT.

This clone was recorded only once. This chain uses TRBV7-9 with TRBJ2-7, with D possibly matching TRBD2 (5 bases). Trimming removed 4 bases at V and 3 bases at J, with 10 bases between. CDR1 and CDR2 from the germline V gene are SEHNR and FQNEAQ (reference sequence). CDR3 size: 13 residues. As DNA, the CDR3 is TGTGCCAGCAGCTCCTCGGGGATCTACGAGCAGTACTTC. Amino acid sequence: CASSSSGIYEQYF.